This TCR beta chain is from a study of blood T cell repertoires in COVID-19. Whole-study context: The origin of the acute and convalescent COVID-19 samples was the United States, Italy and Spain. PBMCs, B-cell-depleted T cells, or T cells were the source of the cDNA or gDNA that made up the material.

The protocol was immunoSEQ multiplex PCR, while the TCRdb copy is restricted to in-frame clones and leaves out a portion. The data hold some 220,000 clones, with 80% to 90% observed a single time. This CDR3 region has 15 residues. CDR1 and CDR2 from the germline V gene are MGHDK and SYGVNS. V was pared by 4 bases and J by 6 bases, with 5 bases of the junction left unmatched. Clinical history reported by participants formed the basis on which cohorts were assigned. The rearrangement joins TRBV25-1 to TRBJ1-5; 11 bases align to TRBD1. The receptor was derived from a woman aged 18-35 years in a cohort exposed to, infected with or recovered from COVID-19 (not recorded which). What was sequenced was PBMCs or T cells enriched from blood (not recorded which). CDR3 protein: CASSGPGTGGQPQHF. The CDR3 DNA reads as TGTGCCAGCAGTGGTCCCGGGACAGGGGGTCAGCCCCAGCATTTT.